The rows below give T cell receptor beta chains drawn from one sample of a study of blood T cell repertoires in COVID-19. Measured with immunoSEQ multiplex PCR; TCRdb has only the in-frame clones, and not every one. The sample lists approximately 250,000 clones; roughly 83% were seen once. Sequenced: peripheral blood. These receptors originate from a woman aged 50 to 65 with acute or convalescent COVID-19. The CDR3 runs from the conserved cysteine through the conserved F or W. The D gene is left open where the match is weak. Size tells how often a clone was seen (once, few, many) or the class of an expanded clone, and some rows leave it out.

abundance: -; d_gene: -; j_gene: TRBJ1-1; v_gene: TRBV5-1; CDR3aa: CASSPGLDTEAFF; CDR3nt: TGCGCCAGCAGCCCCGGACTTGACACTGAAGCTTTCTTT
abundance: few; d_gene: -; j_gene: TRBJ2-7; v_gene: TRBV4-2; CDR3aa: CASSQVPLTGSSYEQYF; CDR3nt: TGTGCCAGCAGCCAAGTTCCCCTCACGGGAAGCTCCTACGAGCAGTACTTC
abundance: once; d_gene: -; j_gene: TRBJ1-1; v_gene: TRBV27; CDR3aa: CASSLGQNTEAFF; CDR3nt: TGTGCCAGCAGTTTGGGACAGAACACTGAAGCTTTCTTT
abundance: once; d_gene: TRBD1; j_gene: TRBJ1-2; v_gene: TRBV28; CDR3aa: CASSLGTGVTYGYTF; CDR3nt: TGTGCCAGCAGTTTGGGGACAGGGGTTACCTATGGCTACACCTTC
abundance: -; d_gene: -; j_gene: TRBJ2-5; v_gene: TRBV7-2; CDR3aa: CASSLGAYQETQYF; CDR3nt: TGTGCCAGCAGCTTGGGGGCGTACCAAGAGACCCAGTACTTC
abundance: -; d_gene: TRBD1; j_gene: TRBJ1-1; v_gene: TRBV5-1; CDR3aa: CASSLETGGNTEAFF; CDR3nt: TGCGCCAGCAGCTTGGAGACAGGGGGGAACACTGAAGCTTTCTTT
abundance: -; d_gene: TRBD1; j_gene: TRBJ1-1; v_gene: TRBV6-4; CDR3aa: CASRRTGAQGTNTEAFF; CDR3nt: TGTGCCAGCAGGCGGACAGGTGCTCAAGGAACGAACACTGAAGCTTTCTTT
abundance: -; d_gene: -; j_gene: TRBJ1-1; v_gene: TRBV4-1; CDR3aa: CASSHLAHTEAFF; CDR3nt: TGCGCCAGCAGCCACCTGGCCCACACTGAAGCTTTCTTT
abundance: -; d_gene: -; j_gene: TRBJ1-1; v_gene: TRBV19; CDR3aa: CASSTTGNTEAFF; CDR3nt: TGTGCCAGTAGTACAACAGGAAACACTGAAGCTTTCTTT
abundance: -; d_gene: -; j_gene: TRBJ1-5; v_gene: TRBV28; CDR3aa: CASSPRGLPQHF; CDR3nt: TGTGCCAGCAGTCCCCGGGGTTTGCCCCAGCATTTT
abundance: -; d_gene: TRBD1; j_gene: TRBJ2-5; v_gene: TRBV10-3; CDR3aa: CAISESGTGTGETQYF; CDR3nt: TGTGCCATCAGTGAGTCCGGGACAGGGACGGGTGAGACCCAGTACTTC
abundance: once; d_gene: -; j_gene: TRBJ2-3; v_gene: TRBV3-1/TRBV3-2; CDR3aa: CASSQMRGIADTQYF; CDR3nt: TGTGCCAGCAGCCAAATGAGGGGGATCGCAGATACGCAGTATTTT
abundance: -; d_gene: TRBD1; j_gene: TRBJ1-5; v_gene: TRBV7-4; CDR3aa: CASSPRASGTGGYSNQPQHF; CDR3nt: TGTGCCAGCAGCCCACGCGCCTCTGGGACAGGGGGCTATAGCAATCAGCCCCAGCATTTT
abundance: -; d_gene: -; j_gene: TRBJ1-5; v_gene: TRBV19; CDR3aa: CASSIGVYRGNQPQHF; CDR3nt: TGTGCCAGTAGTATAGGGGTTTACAGGGGCAATCAGCCCCAGCATTTT
abundance: -; d_gene: TRBD2; j_gene: TRBJ2-2; v_gene: TRBV28; CDR3aa: CASSSPRLAEVTGELFF; CDR3nt: TGTGCCAGCAGTTCACCGAGACTAGCGGAGGTCACCGGGGAGCTGTTTTTT
abundance: -; d_gene: TRBD2; j_gene: TRBJ2-7; v_gene: TRBV6-5; CDR3aa: CASSYSKEAGGYEQYF; CDR3nt: TGTGCCAGCAGTTACTCGAAAGAAGCGGGGGGTTACGAGCAGTACTTC
abundance: -; d_gene: TRBD1; j_gene: TRBJ1-2; v_gene: TRBV3-1/TRBV3-2; CDR3aa: CATSPGAGGIGGYTF; CDR3nt: TGTGCCACTTCACCGGGGGCAGGGGGAATCGGTGGCTACACCTTC
abundance: -; d_gene: TRBD2; j_gene: TRBJ2-2; v_gene: TRBV27; CDR3aa: CASSWTSPKGELFF; CDR3nt: TGTGCCAGCAGTTGGACTAGCCCGAAAGGGGAGCTGTTTTTT
abundance: -; d_gene: -; j_gene: TRBJ2-5; v_gene: TRBV19; CDR3aa: CASSKDWDIQTQYF; CDR3nt: TGTGCCAGTAGTAAAGATTGGGACATTCAGACCCAGTACTTC
abundance: once; d_gene: -; j_gene: TRBJ1-5; v_gene: TRBV4-2; CDR3aa: CASSQEAYQPQHF; CDR3nt: TGTGCCAGCAGCCAAGAGGCATATCAGCCCCAGCATTTT
abundance: -; d_gene: TRBD1; j_gene: TRBJ1-5; v_gene: TRBV27; CDR3aa: CASSYGTGGNQPQHF; CDR3nt: TGTGCCAGCAGTTACGGGACAGGGGGGAATCAGCCCCAGCATTTT
abundance: -; d_gene: TRBD1; j_gene: TRBJ2-7; v_gene: TRBV19; CDR3aa: CASSTYRGEYEQYF; CDR3nt: TGTGCCAGTAGTACTTACAGGGGGGAGTACGAGCAGTACTTC
abundance: -; d_gene: -; j_gene: TRBJ2-2; v_gene: TRBV9; CDR3aa: CASSVAPRDSGELFF; CDR3nt: TGTGCCAGCAGCGTAGCCCCTAGAGACTCGGGGGAGCTGTTTTTT
abundance: -; d_gene: TRBD2; j_gene: TRBJ2-5; v_gene: TRBV9; CDR3aa: CASSVSSGAQETQYF; CDR3nt: TGTGCCAGCAGCGTGTCTAGCGGGGCGCAAGAGACCCAGTACTTC
abundance: few; d_gene: TRBD2; j_gene: TRBJ2-7; v_gene: TRBV3-1/TRBV3-2; CDR3aa: CASSQDLASGTYEQYF; CDR3nt: TGTGCCAGCAGCCAAGATTTGGCTAGCGGGACGTACGAGCAGTACTTC
abundance: -; d_gene: TRBD1; j_gene: TRBJ1-6; v_gene: TRBV7-9; CDR3aa: CASSSYRDRGRISPLHF; CDR3nt: TGTGCCAGCAGCTCGTACCGGGACAGGGGGCGAATTTCACCCCTCCACTTT
abundance: -; d_gene: TRBD1; j_gene: TRBJ2-1; v_gene: TRBV28; CDR3aa: CASKRTGAYNEQFF; CDR3nt: TGTGCCAGCAAGCGGACAGGGGCGTACAATGAGCAGTTCTTC
abundance: -; d_gene: TRBD2; j_gene: TRBJ2-5; v_gene: TRBV12-5; CDR3aa: CASGSGGGLDGIIETQYF; CDR3nt: TGTGCTAGTGGTTCCGGGGGGGGCCTAGATGGTATCATAGAGACCCAGTACTTC
abundance: -; d_gene: TRBD2; j_gene: TRBJ2-3; v_gene: TRBV7-8; CDR3aa: CASSLLVAGSDTQYF; CDR3nt: TGTGCCAGCAGCTTATTGGTAGCGGGATCAGATACGCAGTATTTT
abundance: -; d_gene: -; j_gene: TRBJ1-4; v_gene: TRBV4-1; CDR3aa: CASSQGRATNEKLFF; CDR3nt: TGCGCCAGCAGCCAGGGGAGAGCAACTAATGAAAAACTGTTTTTT
abundance: few; d_gene: -; j_gene: TRBJ2-3; v_gene: TRBV15; CDR3aa: CATSRFSDTTDTQYF; CDR3nt: TGTGCCACCAGCAGGTTTAGCGATACCACAGATACGCAGTATTTT
abundance: few; d_gene: -; j_gene: TRBJ2-7; v_gene: TRBV11-3; CDR3aa: CASSKTGYEQYF; CDR3nt: TGTGCCAGCAGCAAAACCGGCTACGAGCAGTACTTC
abundance: -; d_gene: TRBD2; j_gene: TRBJ2-3; v_gene: TRBV4-1; CDR3aa: CASSQDASAGGPGTDTQYF; CDR3nt: TGCGCCAGCAGCCAAGATGCTTCGGCGGGAGGGCCGGGCACAGATACGCAGTATTTT
abundance: -; d_gene: -; j_gene: TRBJ2-3; v_gene: TRBV11-2; CDR3aa: CASSRDRDTPYF; CDR3nt: TGTGCCAGCAGTCGCGACCGGGACACCCCGTATTTT
abundance: few; d_gene: TRBD2; j_gene: TRBJ2-3; v_gene: TRBV5-1; CDR3aa: CASSFSGEGDTQYF; CDR3nt: TGCGCCAGCAGCTTCAGCGGGGAGGGGGATACGCAGTATTTT
abundance: -; d_gene: TRBD2; j_gene: TRBJ2-3; v_gene: TRBV5-1; CDR3aa: CASSGGTSGRPSTDTQYF; CDR3nt: TGCGCCAGCAGTGGCGGGACTAGCGGGAGGCCCAGCACAGATACGCAGTATTTT
abundance: -; d_gene: -; j_gene: TRBJ1-1; v_gene: TRBV6-2/TRBV6-3; CDR3aa: CASSPGVVSAFF; CDR3nt: TGTGCCAGCAGTCCGGGGGTGGTTTCAGCTTTCTTT
abundance: -; d_gene: TRBD1; j_gene: TRBJ2-7; v_gene: TRBV6-2/TRBV6-3; CDR3aa: CASSPGQGGEQYF; CDR3nt: TGTGCCAGCAGCCCCGGACAGGGAGGCGAGCAGTACTTC
abundance: -; d_gene: -; j_gene: TRBJ2-5; v_gene: TRBV19; CDR3aa: CASSMAPVQETQYF; CDR3nt: TGTGCCAGTAGTATGGCCCCAGTCCAAGAGACCCAGTACTTC
abundance: -; d_gene: -; j_gene: TRBJ2-3; v_gene: TRBV18; CDR3aa: CASSPDRDTQYF; CDR3nt: TGTGCCAGCTCACCAGATAGAGATACGCAGTATTTT
abundance: -; d_gene: -; j_gene: TRBJ2-1; v_gene: TRBV5-6; CDR3aa: CASSSHGEQFF; CDR3nt: TGTGCCAGCAGCTCGCACGGTGAGCAGTTCTTC
abundance: -; d_gene: -; j_gene: TRBJ1-1; v_gene: TRBV18; CDR3aa: CASSPINQGTEAFF; CDR3nt: TGTGCCAGCTCACCGATTAATCAGGGTACTGAAGCTTTCTTT
abundance: once; d_gene: TRBD1; j_gene: TRBJ2-7; v_gene: TRBV28; CDR3aa: CASSLSWTGGSYEQYF; CDR3nt: TGTGCCAGCAGTCTCAGTTGGACAGGGGGGTCCTACGAGCAGTACTTC